This is a list of T cell receptor beta chains from one sample in a study of T cell responses to AZD1222 COVID-19 vaccine. Sequencing was performed with immunoSEQ multiplex PCR; in TCRdb, only in-frame clones are kept and a portion is missing. The sample consists of 140,000 to 150,000 clones, 92% of them appearing once. The specimen comprised peripheral blood, sampled on day 0 of AZD1222 vaccination. The receptors stem from an adult in good health. The CDR3 runs from the conserved cysteine through the conserved F or W. D genes are given only for firm matches. Size values are once, few and many counts, or a class for expanded clones, and some rows have none.

D	V	size	J	DNA	CDR3
NA	TRBV29-1	NA	TRBJ2-3	TGCAGCGTCTTACATGGCACAGATACGCAGTATTTT	CSVLHGTDTQYF
NA	TRBV5-4	NA	TRBJ2-3	TGTGCCAGCCGACGGGGCGGGTCGGATACGCAGTATTTT	CASRRGGSDTQYF
NA	TRBV24-1	NA	TRBJ1-4	TGTGCCACCAGTGATGCATTTGAAAAACTGTTTTTT	CATSDAFEKLFF
NA	TRBV10-3	NA	TRBJ2-1	TGTGCCATCAGTGCCACAGGGAATGAGCAGTTCTTC	CAISATGNEQFF
NA	TRBV2	NA	TRBJ2-7	TGTGCCAGCAGAGACAGAGGTCGCTCCTACGAGCAGTACTTC	CASRDRGRSYEQYF
NA	TRBV2	NA	TRBJ1-2	TGTGCCAGCAGGGAAAAGGAGGTCCTCGCCTATGGCTACACCTTC	CASREKEVLAYGYTF
TRBD2	TRBV19	NA	TRBJ2-1	TGTGCCAGTAGGCTAGCGGGAGGGCCGAATGAGCAGTTCTTC	CASRLAGGPNEQFF
NA	TRBV18	once	TRBJ1-2	TGTGCCAGCTCACCCCCGGTCGGGCCAGGGATGGCGAACTATGGCTACACCTTC	CASSPPVGPGMANYGYTF
NA	TRBV3-1/TRBV3-2	NA	TRBJ1-4	TGTGCCAGCAGCCAAGGAGCCCCGCGGGGACTGTTTTTT	CASSQGAPRGLFF
NA	TRBV27	NA	TRBJ1-1	TGTGCCAGCTCCCCCCCAGGACAGAATCCTGAAGCTTTCTTT	CASSPPGQNPEAFF
TRBD1	TRBV19	NA	TRBJ1-2	TGTGCCAGTAGTATAGGAAGCAGGGGGCTTGTGAACTATGGCTACACCTTC	CASSIGSRGLVNYGYTF
NA	TRBV19	NA	TRBJ1-6	TGTGCCAGTAGTCGTTCCGGGACGGTTAATTCACCCCTCCACTTT	CASSRSGTVNSPLHF
NA	TRBV28	NA	TRBJ1-2	TGTGCCAGCAGTCCTCTCAGGGGCTATGGCTACACCTTC	CASSPLRGYGYTF
NA	TRBV9	once	TRBJ1-2	TGTGCCAGCAGCGTAGTTGCGGGGACCGGTGGCTACACCTTC	CASSVVAGTGGYTF
TRBD2	TRBV7-2	NA	TRBJ2-5	TGTGCCAGCGCGCTAGCGGGAGATAGGCAGACCCAGTACTTC	CASALAGDRQTQYF
NA	TRBV5-1	NA	TRBJ2-4	TGCGCCAGCAGCTTGGATAGTTCAGCCAAAAACATTCAGTACTTC	CASSLDSSAKNIQYF
NA	TRBV6-5	NA	TRBJ1-1	TGTGCCAGCAGTTACATGGGGGACACTGAAGCTTTCTTT	CASSYMGDTEAFF
TRBD1	TRBV5-6	NA	TRBJ2-7	TGTGCCAGCAGACCAAGACAGGGATCCTACGAGCAGTACTTC	CASRPRQGSYEQYF
TRBD1	TRBV6-5	once	TRBJ2-7	TGTGCCAGCAGAAGGGACAGGGGGTCCTACGAGCAGTACTTC	CASRRDRGSYEQYF
TRBD2	TRBV10-1	NA	TRBJ2-7	TGCGCCAGCAGTGACGGCGCGGGAGGGGGATACGAGCAGTACTTC	CASSDGAGGGYEQYF
TRBD1	TRBV9	few	TRBJ2-7	TGTGCCAGCACCCTCGGGACAGGGCCATACGAGCAGTACTTC	CASTLGTGPYEQYF
NA	TRBV7-2	NA	TRBJ2-1	TGTGCCAGCAGCTTATATGTCCGGGGTGAGCAGTTCTTC	CASSLYVRGEQFF
NA	TRBV27	NA	TRBJ1-1	TGTGCCAGAAGGGTACAGGCTCCGAACACTGAAGCTTTCTTT	CARRVQAPNTEAFF
NA	TRBV4-1	NA	TRBJ2-2	TGCGCCAGCAGATCCGATCAGCGGACCACCGGGGAGCTGTTTTTT	CASRSDQRTTGELFF
TRBD1	TRBV19	NA	TRBJ2-3	TGTGCCACTCGACAGGGGGCGGGGGATACGCAGTATTTT	CATRQGAGDTQYF
NA	TRBV27	NA	TRBJ2-1	TGTGCCAGCAGTTTCAGGGTGTCTGGTGAGCAGTTCTTC	CASSFRVSGEQFF
NA	TRBV28	NA	TRBJ1-1	TGTGCCAGCAGCAATAACACTGAAGCTTTCTTT	CASSNNTEAFF
NA	TRBV28	NA	TRBJ1-2	TGTGCCAGCAGTTTGCCGGCGGACTATGGCTACACCTTC	CASSLPADYGYTF
TRBD2	TRBV18	NA	TRBJ2-2	TGTGCCAGCTCACCAAGGACTAGCGGGAGTATCACCGGGGAGCTGTTTTTT	CASSPRTSGSITGELFF
NA	TRBV3-1/TRBV3-2	NA	TRBJ1-3	TGTGCCAGCAGCCATGTCCCAGAGGGCTCTGGAAACACCATATATTTT	CASSHVPEGSGNTIYF
NA	TRBV5-8	NA	TRBJ1-5	TGTGCCAGCAGCCGGAGCCCGAATCAGCCCCAGCATTTT	CASSRSPNQPQHF
TRBD2	TRBV7-2	NA	TRBJ2-1	TGTGCCAGCAGCTACCGTAGCGGGAGGGCCATAGATGAGCAGTTCTTC	CASSYRSGRAIDEQFF
NA	TRBV27	NA	TRBJ2-2	TGTGCCAGCAGCCCCTCCCGCGCCGGGGAGCTGTTTTTT	CASSPSRAGELFF
NA	TRBV5-1	NA	TRBJ2-2	TGCGCCAGCAGCTTGGTACCGGCCGGGGAGGCCGGGGAGCTGTTTTTT	CASSLVPAGEAGELFF
NA	TRBV5-1	NA	TRBJ2-5	TGCGCCAGCAGCGCTTATGAGACCCAGTACTTC	CASSAYETQYF
TRBD2	TRBV7-3	NA	TRBJ2-1	TGTGCCAGCAGCTTATCTAGCGGGACCTACAATGAGCAGTTCTTC	CASSLSSGTYNEQFF
NA	TRBV7-9	NA	TRBJ2-5	TGTGCCAGCAGCTCCCTAGTGGAGACCCAGTACTTC	CASSSLVETQYF
NA	TRBV9	once	TRBJ2-1	TGTGCCAGCAGCCCTCCCTCCGCTAGCAAGTTCTTC	CASSPPSASKFF
NA	TRBV2	NA	TRBJ2-3	TGTGCCAGCAGTGCTCGAGGGGGAGGCACAGATACGCAGTATTTT	CASSARGGGTDTQYF
NA	TRBV7-9	NA	TRBJ1-2	TGTGCCAGCAGCCTTAGGGACACCTTAAGGGATGGCTACACCTTC	CASSLRDTLRDGYTF
TRBD2	TRBV3-1/TRBV3-2	NA	TRBJ2-5	TGTGCCAGCAGCCAGGGACGTCCGGGACTAGCGGAAGAGACCCAGTACTTC	CASSQGRPGLAEETQYF
NA	TRBV7-7	NA	TRBJ2-3	TGTGCCAGCAGCTTAGGACCCCGGGGCACAGATACGCAGTATTTT	CASSLGPRGTDTQYF
NA	TRBV12-5	once	TRBJ2-1	TGTGCTAGTGGTGACAGGAATTCAGGAGATGAGCAGTTCTTC	CASGDRNSGDEQFF
TRBD1	TRBV7-8	NA	TRBJ1-5	TGTGCCAGCAGCCTAGGGACAGGGGCTAATCGGCCCCAGCATTTT	CASSLGTGANRPQHF
NA	TRBV25-1	NA	TRBJ2-3	TGTGCCAGTAGGGGGATGGACACGCAAGATACGCAGTATTTT	CASRGMDTQDTQYF
NA	TRBV7-2	NA	TRBJ1-3	TGTGCCAGCAGCCTTGATGTTTTCTCTGGAAACACCATATATTTT	CASSLDVFSGNTIYF
TRBD1	TRBV9	NA	TRBJ1-1	TGTGCCAGCAGCGTACAGGGGGGGAACACTGAAGCTTTCTTT	CASSVQGGNTEAFF